This is a list of T cell receptor beta chains from one sample in a study of blood T cells in healthy people across ages. MiXCR, run by TCRdb on the 5' RACE reads, gives a single entry per CDR3 protein. The data hold some 940,000 distinct CDR3 sequences, with approximately 32% observed a single time. The same sample was also studied in work on T cells of mothers and their children.

Sequencing input: blood. The receptor set was obtained from a woman aged 35 to 49 in good health. CDR3s leave out the opening cysteine and the closing phenylalanine or tryptophan. Fields, in order: V gene, J gene, CDR3 protein.

V: TRBV7-2
J: TRBJ1-1
CDR3: ASSLMQGRATEAF

V: TRBV12-3/TRBV12-4
J: TRBJ2-7
CDR3: ASSLGTRTDPSYEQY

V: TRBV20-1
J: TRBJ2-2
CDR3: SAPAERGVGGTGELF

V: TRBV10-3
J: TRBJ2-2
CDR3: AISEPVATGELF

V: TRBV7-9
J: TRBJ2-1
CDR3: ASSSLGVQETQF

V: TRBV4-1
J: TRBJ1-2
CDR3: ASSQAAGSHGYT

V: TRBV6-5
J: TRBJ2-5
CDR3: ASSYPSTGGETQY

V: TRBV7-9
J: TRBJ1-2
CDR3: ASTPRLGGYT

V: TRBV7-6
J: TRBJ2-1
CDR3: AGSLGRTSSYNEQF

V: TRBV28
J: TRBJ2-2
CDR3: ASSFRVGGGELF

V: TRBV3-1
J: TRBJ1-2
CDR3: ASSQAWSYGYT

V: TRBV18
J: TRBJ2-5
CDR3: ASSPMTSGGYQETQY

V: TRBV5-1
J: TRBJ2-5
CDR3: ASSLGGQASQETQY

V: TRBV28
J: -
CDR3: ASIGTFTEQY

V: TRBV5-1
J: TRBJ2-3
CDR3: ASSVSDNTDTQY

V: TRBV6-6
J: TRBJ1-2
CDR3: ASRFRDRVNGYT

V: TRBV28
J: TRBJ2-7
CDR3: ASSLSGDDSYERY

V: TRBV10-3
J: TRBJ2-1
CDR3: AISEDRAGNEQF

V: TRBV20-1
J: TRBJ1-1
CDR3: SARRTAVYTEAF

V: TRBV2
J: TRBJ2-1
CDR3: ASSDPGLAYEQF

V: TRBV12-3/TRBV12-4
J: TRBJ1-6
CDR3: ASSGNYSPLH

V: TRBV27
J: TRBJ2-7
CDR3: ASSLLGVQSSYEQY

V: TRBV19
J: TRBJ2-3
CDR3: ASSLPGHNTDTQY

V: TRBV19
J: TRBJ2-7
CDR3: ASSIGEGLLPYEQY

V: TRBV7-9
J: TRBJ2-3
CDR3: ASSLGSIVTDTQY

V: TRBV28
J: TRBJ1-5
CDR3: ATLTRTTNQPQH

V: TRBV9
J: TRBJ1-2
CDR3: ASSALTVGGYT

V: TRBV6-2/TRBV6-3
J: TRBJ2-5
CDR3: ASSRHVSLQETQY

V: TRBV4-2
J: TRBJ2-5
CDR3: ASSQGLAGSQETQY

V: TRBV7-2
J: TRBJ1-2
CDR3: ASSPWTGINGYT

V: TRBV5-1
J: TRBJ2-1
CDR3: ASSLVATLSYNEQF

V: TRBV19
J: TRBJ2-1
CDR3: ASSPPPRSYNEQF

V: TRBV27
J: TRBJ1-3
CDR3: ASRGASGNTIY

V: TRBV29-1
J: TRBJ2-1
CDR3: SVDGLAGGYNEQF

V: TRBV5-1
J: TRBJ2-1
CDR3: ASSLVATSGGKDEQF

V: TRBV6-4
J: TRBJ1-1
CDR3: ASRAQAGTEAF

V: TRBV28
J: TRBJ1-2
CDR3: ASSLPPVYGYT

V: TRBV5-6
J: TRBJ2-1
CDR3: VSSWRNGGYNEQF

V: TRBV2
J: TRBJ1-2
CDR3: ASNPGQHYGYT

V: TRBV2
J: TRBJ2-6
CDR3: ASSGTGRYSGANVLT

V: TRBV12-3/TRBV12-4
J: TRBJ1-2
CDR3: ASTAGTGTVGRGYT

V: TRBV20-1
J: TRBJ1-1
CDR3: SAASAVSTEAF

V: TRBV6-6
J: TRBJ1-4
CDR3: ASSYGTGPTTNEKLF

V: TRBV7-2
J: TRBJ1-1
CDR3: ASSRITEAF

V: TRBV12-3/TRBV12-4
J: TRBJ2-6
CDR3: ASRRHGSSGANVLT

V: TRBV20-1
J: TRBJ1-5
CDR3: SAREGTGGNQPQH

V: TRBV9
J: TRBJ2-3
CDR3: ASSAGGLSTDTQY

V: TRBV29-1
J: TRBJ2-5
CDR3: SVEDPAGGGGPQETQY

V: TRBV27
J: TRBJ1-2
CDR3: ASPGTGGNYGYT